What follows are 14 T cell receptor beta chains derived from one specimen sequenced in a study of identical twins. TCRdb itself ran the 5' RACE reads through MiXCR, one entry per CDR3 protein. The sample lists roughly 710,000 distinct CDR3 sequences, approximately 6% occurring once. Sequenced sample: naive T cells sorted from blood. Receptors originate from a man between 18 and 29 years old in good health.

This clonotype was detected a few times. The gene calls are TRBV10-3 and TRBJ2-3, with D possibly matching TRBD2 (6 bases). CDR1 and CDR2 from the germline V gene are ENHRY and SYGVKD. Trimming removed 4 bases from V and 2 bases from J, with 16 bases in between. The CDR3 runs 16 residues. The CDR3 region is CAISGGAGLLTDTQYF. The DNA of the CDR3 is TGTGCCATCAGTGGAGGCGCGGGACTTCTCACAGATACGCAGTATTTT.

This clonotype came up many times. This sequence joins TRBV7-9 and TRBJ2-7; TRBD2 is a possible D gene (5 bases). This CDR3 is 14 amino acids long. Trimming cost V 4 bases and J 5 bases, with 15 bases left between them. The germline V gene has CDR1 SEHNR and CDR2 FQNEAQ (reference sequence). In DNA, the CDR3 is TGTGCCAGCAGCTCCCCCTTATCCGGGAACGAGCAGTACTTC. This codes for CASSSPLSGNEQYF. The entire variable domain, with the rest obtained from reference TRBV7-9 and TRBJ2-7, is as follows: DTGVSQNPRHKITKRGQNVTFRCDPISEHNRLYWYRQTLGQGPEFLTYFQNEAQLEKSRLLSDRFSAERPKGSFSTLEIQRTEQGDSAMYLCASSSPLSGNEQYFGPGTRLTVT.

This clonotype was observed at least ten times. V usage is TRBV10-3 and J usage is TRBJ2-1; 7 bases map to TRBD2. Germline V gene data show CDR1 as ENHRY and CDR2 as SYGVKD. The CDR3 loop spans 13 amino acids. The ends lost 11 bases at V and 7 bases at J; junction bases unmatched: 11. The CDR3 DNA follows: TGTGCCGCCGGTAGGCGGGAGTTTAATGAGCAGTTCTTC. It translates to CAAGRREFNEQFF.

J is TRBJ2-4 and V is TRBV7-2; 12 bases line up with TRBD2. The V segment lost 2 bases and the J segment 8 bases; nucleotides outside the gene matches: 7. This CDR3 spans 16 amino acids. Germline V gene sequence: CDR1 SGHTA, CDR2 FQGNSA. This CDR3 is CASSLSLAGGVHIQYF. The CDR3 nucleotides are TGTGCCAGCAGCTTAAGTCTAGCGGGAGGGGTTCACATTCAGTACTTC. The whole variable domain, remainder taken from reference TRBV7-2 and TRBJ2-4, is GAGVSQSPSNKVTEKGKDVELRCDPISGHTALYWYRQSLGQGLEFLIYFQGNSAPDKSGLPSDRFSAERTGGSVSTLTIQRTQQEDSAVYLCASSLSLAGGVHIQYFGAGTRLSVL.

This clonotype has a count of ten or more. The chain employs TRBV20-1 and TRBJ2-1, with D possibly TRBD2 on 5 matching bases. Germline assignment: CDR1 DFQATT and CDR2 SNEGSKA (reference sequence). Trimming shortened V by 7 bases and J by 4 bases, and 17 bases separated the two germline ends. CDR3 length: 14 residues. This CDR3 reads CSVLEIAGYNEQFF. The CDR3 nucleotides are TGCAGTGTCCTAGAGATTGCGGGTTACAATGAGCAGTTCTTC.

This clonotype was seen only a few times. V is TRBV27 and J is TRBJ2-1; unclear D gene. CDR1 and CDR2 from the germline V gene are MNHEY and SMNVEV (reference sequence). V dropped 0 bases and J dropped 10 bases, with 10 bases sitting between them. The CDR3 runs 13 residues. The CDR3 sequence: CASSLSIPGEQFF. Written as DNA, the CDR3 is TGTGCCAGCAGTTTATCCATCCCCGGGGAGCAGTTCTTC.

The chain has TRBV5-1 and TRBJ2-7; 7 positions match TRBD2. The V gene end was trimmed by 4 bases and the J gene end by 0 bases; junction bases not matched to a gene: 4. Germline CDR1 reads SGHRS; CDR2 reads YFSETQ. The CDR3 totals 14 residues. Here the CDR3 DNA reads TGCGCCAGCAGCCCCAGCGGGATCTCCTACGAGCAGTACTTC. Protein: CASSPSGISYEQYF. Full variable domain (outside the CDR3, taken from reference TRBV5-1 and TRBJ2-7): KAGVTQTPRYLIKTRGQQVTLSCSPISGHRSVSWYQQTPGQGLQFLFEYFSETQRNKGNFPGRFSGRQFSNSRSEMNVSTLELGDSALYLCASSPSGISYEQYFGPGTRLTVT.

This clonotype was found many times. The genes are TRBV7-2 and TRBJ2-4, with D perhaps matching TRBD1 (5 bases). The CDR3 totals 15 residues. Trimming took off 1 base at V and 0 bases at J, with 7 bases between the two ends. Germline CDR1 SGHTA, CDR2 FQGNSA. The CDR3 here is CASSLGDRAKNIQYF. CDR3 sequence (DNA): TGTGCCAGCAGCTTAGGTGACAGAGCCAAAAACATTCAGTACTTC.

The genes are TRBV21-1 and TRBJ2-7; the table's D call TRBD2 went unverified against the DNA. TRBV21-1 is a known pseudogene. The CDR3 loop spans 16 amino acids. The CDR3 reads CASSLRETASSYEQYF. The CDR3, as DNA: TGTGCCAGCAGCTTGAGGGAAACGGCAAGCTCCTACGAGCAGTACTTC.

This clonotype has a handful of counts. V usage is TRBV12-3 or TRBV12-4 and J usage is TRBJ2-5; D may match TRBD1 or TRBD2 (6 bases each). The CDR3 has 18 amino acids. Trimming cost V 2 bases and J 3 bases, with 22 bases left between them. The CDR3 reads CASSLSQVLGGREETQYF. The CDR3 nucleotides read TGTGCCAGCAGTTTAAGCCAAGTACTGGGGGGCCGGGAAGAGACCCAGTACTTC.

This clonotype has ten or more counts. V gene TRBV21-1 combines with J gene TRBJ2-1; the D call TRBD2 from the table was never checked on the DNA. TRBV21-1 is classified as a pseudogene. The CDR3 has 18 residues. The CDR3, as DNA: TGTGCCAGCAGCAAAGCCTGGAGACTAGCCCTACCCAACAATGAGCAGTTCTTC. Amino acids: CASSKAWRLALPNNEQFF.

This clonotype was recorded a few times. This chain joins TRBV7-9 and TRBJ2-5, with no clear D. Trimming stripped 7 bases from V and 5 bases from J, with 14 bases between. CDR3 length: 13 amino acids. Germline assignment: CDR1 SEHNR and CDR2 FQNEAQ (reference sequence). CDR3 amino acids: CASISGVVETQYF. Here the CDR3 DNA reads TGTGCCAGCATCTCTGGGGTGGTGGAGACCCAGTACTTC.

This clonotype was picked up many times. The chain couples TRBV12-3 or TRBV12-4 to TRBJ2-2; 10 nucleotides match TRBD2. The CDR3 spans 16 residues. The V segment lost 7 bases and the J segment 7 bases; nucleotides outside the gene matches: 12. DNA for the CDR3: TGTGCCAGCACCCTTAGCGGGAGGCGGGTCCACGGGGAGCTGTTTTTT. This sequence encodes CASTLSGRRVHGELFF.

This clonotype was detected many times. This chain connects TRBV6-2 or TRBV6-3 to TRBJ2-2; D gene unclear. Trimming pared 1 base from V and 6 bases from J, leaving 3 bases between. Germline V gene lookup returns CDR1 MNHEY and CDR2 SVGEGT. The CDR3 is made up of 12 amino acids. CDR3 in amino acids: CASSYFSGELFF. DNA of the CDR3: TGTGCCAGCAGTTACTTTTCCGGGGAGCTGTTTTTT.